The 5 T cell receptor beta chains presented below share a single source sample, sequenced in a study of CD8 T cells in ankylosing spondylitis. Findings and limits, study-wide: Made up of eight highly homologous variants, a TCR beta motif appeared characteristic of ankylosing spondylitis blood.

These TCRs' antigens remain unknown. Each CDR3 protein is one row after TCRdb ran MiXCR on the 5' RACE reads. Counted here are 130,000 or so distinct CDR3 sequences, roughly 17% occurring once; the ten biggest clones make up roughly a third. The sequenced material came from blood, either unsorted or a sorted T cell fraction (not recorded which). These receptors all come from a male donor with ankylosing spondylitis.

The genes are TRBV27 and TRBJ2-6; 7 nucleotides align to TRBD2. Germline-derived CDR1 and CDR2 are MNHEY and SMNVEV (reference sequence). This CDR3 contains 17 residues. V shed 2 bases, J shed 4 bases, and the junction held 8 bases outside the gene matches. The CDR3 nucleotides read TGTGCCAGCAGTTTAAGGGGACTACCCCCCGGGGCCAACGTCCTGACTTTC. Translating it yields CASSLRGLPPGANVLTF.

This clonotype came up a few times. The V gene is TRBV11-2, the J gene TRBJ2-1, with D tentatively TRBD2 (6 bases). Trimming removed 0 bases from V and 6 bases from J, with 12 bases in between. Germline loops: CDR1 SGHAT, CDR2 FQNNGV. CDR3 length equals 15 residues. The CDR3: CASSLDRSRGNEQFF. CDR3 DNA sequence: TGTGCCAGCAGCTTAGATCGTTCGCGGGGCAATGAGCAGTTCTTC.

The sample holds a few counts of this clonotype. The CDR3 DNA follows: TGTGCCAGCAGCCCAGTGGTAGATACGCAGTATTTT. Its protein is CASSPVVDTQYF. The rearrangement links TRBV7-9 to TRBJ2-3, with D unclear. The CDR3 has 12 residues. The V gene lost 5 bases and the J gene lost 5 bases, with 8 bases spanning the gap. Germline V gives CDR1 SEHNR, CDR2 FQNEAQ (reference sequence).

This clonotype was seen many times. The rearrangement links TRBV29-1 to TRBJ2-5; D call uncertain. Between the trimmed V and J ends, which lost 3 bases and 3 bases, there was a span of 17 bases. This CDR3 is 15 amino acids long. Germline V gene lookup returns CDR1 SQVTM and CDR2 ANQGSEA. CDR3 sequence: CSVESRPLREETQYF. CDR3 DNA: TGCAGCGTTGAGTCCCGGCCTCTTAGGGAAGAGACCCAGTACTTC.

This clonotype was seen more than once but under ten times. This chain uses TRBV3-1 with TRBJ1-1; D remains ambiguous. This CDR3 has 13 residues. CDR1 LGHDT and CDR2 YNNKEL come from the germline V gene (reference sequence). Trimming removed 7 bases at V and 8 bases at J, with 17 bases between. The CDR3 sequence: CASTPSLGMEAFF. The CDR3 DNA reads TGTGCCAGCACCCCATCCCTGGGAATGGAAGCTTTCTTT.